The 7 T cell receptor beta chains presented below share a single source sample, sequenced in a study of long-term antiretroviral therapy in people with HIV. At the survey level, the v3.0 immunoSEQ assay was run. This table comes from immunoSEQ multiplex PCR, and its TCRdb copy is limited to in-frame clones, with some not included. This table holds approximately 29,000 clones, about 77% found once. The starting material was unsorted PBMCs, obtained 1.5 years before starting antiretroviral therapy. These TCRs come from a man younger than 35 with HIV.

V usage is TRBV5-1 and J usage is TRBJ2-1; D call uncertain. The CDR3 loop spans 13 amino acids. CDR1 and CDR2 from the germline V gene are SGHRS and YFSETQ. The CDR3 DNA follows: TGCGTCACGAAAAGGCCGGGTTACAATGAGCAGTTCTTC. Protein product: CVTKRPGYNEQFF.

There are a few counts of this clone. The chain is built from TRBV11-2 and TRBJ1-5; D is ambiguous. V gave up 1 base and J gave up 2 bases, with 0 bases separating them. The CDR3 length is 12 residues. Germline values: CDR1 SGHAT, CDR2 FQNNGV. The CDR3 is CASSLGNQPQHF. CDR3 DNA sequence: TGTGCCAGCAGCTTAGGCAATCAGCCCCAGCATTTT.

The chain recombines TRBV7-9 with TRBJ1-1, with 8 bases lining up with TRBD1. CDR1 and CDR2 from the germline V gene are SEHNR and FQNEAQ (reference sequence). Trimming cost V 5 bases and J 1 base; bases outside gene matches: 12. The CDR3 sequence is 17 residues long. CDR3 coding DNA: TGTGCCAGCAGCGGGGGGAGACAGGGGAGGGCGAACACTGAAGCTTTCTTT. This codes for CASSGGRQGRANTEAFF.

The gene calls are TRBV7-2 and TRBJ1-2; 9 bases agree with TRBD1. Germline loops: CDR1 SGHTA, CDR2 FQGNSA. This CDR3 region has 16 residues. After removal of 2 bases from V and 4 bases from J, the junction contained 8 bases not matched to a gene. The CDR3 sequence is CASSLSATTGGYGYTF. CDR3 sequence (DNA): TGTGCCAGCAGCTTATCCGCCACGACAGGGGGCTATGGCTACACCTTC.

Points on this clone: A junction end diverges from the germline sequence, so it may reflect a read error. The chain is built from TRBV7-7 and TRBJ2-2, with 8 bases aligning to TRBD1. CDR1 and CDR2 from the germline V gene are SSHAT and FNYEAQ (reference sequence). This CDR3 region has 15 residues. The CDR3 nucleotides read TGTGCTAGCAGCCGCGGGACAGGTACCACCGGGGAGCTGTTTTTT. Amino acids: CASSRGTGTTGELFF. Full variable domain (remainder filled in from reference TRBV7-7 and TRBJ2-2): GAGVSQSPRYKVTKRGQDVTLRCDPISSHATLYWYQQALGQGPEFLTYFNYEAQPDKSGLPSDRFSAERPEGSISTLTIQRTEQRDSAMYRCASSRGTGTTGELFFGEGSRLTVL.

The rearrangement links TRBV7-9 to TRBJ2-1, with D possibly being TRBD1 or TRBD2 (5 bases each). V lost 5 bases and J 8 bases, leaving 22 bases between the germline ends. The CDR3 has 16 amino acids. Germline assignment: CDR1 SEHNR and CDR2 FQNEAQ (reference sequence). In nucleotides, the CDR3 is TGTGCCAGCAGCCCATCCGGGACCCCGTTTTTGGATGAGCAGTTCTTC. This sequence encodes CASSPSGTPFLDEQFF.

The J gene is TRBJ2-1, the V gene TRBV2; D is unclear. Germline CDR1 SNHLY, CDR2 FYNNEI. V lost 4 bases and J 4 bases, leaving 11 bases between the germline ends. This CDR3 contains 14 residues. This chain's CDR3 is CASSAPGYYNEQFF. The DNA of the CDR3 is TGTGCCAGCAGTGCTCCTGGCTATTACAATGAGCAGTTCTTC.